Each of the 2 T cell receptor beta chains below was sequenced from the same sample in a study of spatial heterogeneity in lung cancer. TCRdb independently ran MiXCR on the 5' RACE reads; one entry per CDR3 protein. The table has 72,000 or so distinct CDR3 sequences, 8% to 9% seen once; the top ten hold approximately 2%. Indicated time point: blood at routine non-recurrence follow-up after resection. This material consisted of PBMCs, taken at follow-up. Receptors originate from a female donor with early-stage non-small cell lung cancer.

This chain connects TRBV9 to TRBJ2-6; D is ambiguous. The V gene's germline CDR1 is SGDLS and CDR2 YYNGEE. Between the trimmed V and J ends, which lost 0 bases and 2 bases, there was a span of 0 bases. The CDR3 extends over 13 amino acids. The CDR3, as DNA: TGTGCCAGCAGCGTAGCTGGGGCCAACGTCCTGACTTTC. Amino acids: CASSVAGANVLTF. The complete variable domain, with remaining parts taken from reference TRBV9 and TRBJ2-6, reads DSGVTQTPKHLITATGQRVTLRCSPRSGDLSVYWYQQSLDQGLQFLIQYYNGEERAKGNILERFSAQQFPDLHSELNLSSLELGDSALYFCASSVAGANVLTFGAGSRLTVL.

Comment on this clonotype: A much bigger clone sits one base away, suggesting this may be a read error. Because the CDR3 is missing its conserved closing phenylalanine or tryptophan, this is likely a read error. J is TRBJ2-3 and V is TRBV15; TRBD2 agrees at 13 bases. Per germline, CDR1 LNHNV and CDR2 YYDKDF (reference sequence). The CDR3 totals 18 residues. V lost 6 bases, J lost 5 bases, and 14 bases stayed unmatched. The CDR3 spells CATRAGTSGKVTLDTQYS. The CDR3, as DNA: TGTGCCACCAGAGCCGGGACTAGCGGGAAGGTAACGCTAGATACGCAGTATTCT.